Listed below are T cell receptor beta chains from one sample, sequenced in a study of shared clonotypes between healthy human individuals. Only in-frame clones appear in the TCRdb table, and some are missing; sequencing was by immunoSEQ multiplex PCR. The sample includes about 490,000 clones, roughly 80% of them seen just once. What was sequenced was PBMCs. Receptors were obtained from a woman aged 40 to 50 in good health. Some clones in this sample may be carry-over from other donors' samples. Each CDR3 is given with its conserved first and last residue. D genes are given only for firm matches. Clone size is shown for a subset of rows, as once, few, many or a class of expanded clone.

D gene	clone size	V gene	J gene	CDR3 length	CDR3 DNA	CDR3 protein
TRBD1	.	TRBV27	TRBJ1-5	14	TGTGCCAGCAGTCTAGACAGGGGTGGCCAGCCCCAGCATTTT	CASSLDRGGQPQHF
.	.	TRBV28	TRBJ1-5	12	TGTGCCAGCAGTTGGCTAAGGGCTCCCCAGCATTTT	CASSWLRAPQHF
TRBD1	.	TRBV5-1	TRBJ2-3	16	TGCGCCAGCAGCTTGGGGCCGGGACAGGGAACAGATACGCAGTATTTT	CASSLGPGQGTDTQYF
.	many	TRBV28	TRBJ1-4	13	TGTGCCAGCAGTTTATCGGGGACTGAAAAACTGTTTTTT	CASSLSGTEKLFF
TRBD1	.	TRBV7-8	TRBJ1-2	14	TGTGCCAGCAGCTTACCACAGGGGGGCGGTGGCTACACCTTC	CASSLPQGGGGYTF
TRBD2	.	TRBV25-1	TRBJ2-2	16	TGTGCCAGCAGTGGTCGACTAGCAGGACATGCCGGGGAGCTGTTTTTT	CASSGRLAGHAGELFF
TRBD2	.	TRBV10-3	TRBJ2-2	16	TGTGCCATCAGTGGGCGACTAGCGGGAGGGACCGGGGAGCTGTTTTTT	CAISGRLAGGTGELFF
TRBD1	.	TRBV28	TRBJ1-2	16	TGTGCCAGCAGCCCTCCCGGATTGACAGGGTCCTATGGCTACACCTTC	CASSPPGLTGSYGYTF
.	many	TRBV27	TRBJ2-1	15	TGTGCCAGCAGTCCCCAACAGCGGGCTTACAATGAGCAGTTCTTC	CASSPQQRAYNEQFF
.	.	TRBV10-1	TRBJ2-3	12	TGCGCCAGCAGTGACAACACAGATACGCAGTATTTT	CASSDNTDTQYF
.	.	TRBV5-8	TRBJ1-3	16	TGTGCCAGCAGACCGCGTTTTACGAGCTCTGGAAACACCATATATTTT	CASRPRFTSSGNTIYF
.	.	TRBV10-3	TRBJ1-2	13	TGTGCCATCAGTTCTGACAGAAACTATGGCTACACCTTT	CAISSDRNYGYTF
TRBD1	.	TRBV29-1	TRBJ2-3	14	TGCAGCGTTGGCAGGACAGGGATCACAGATACGCAGTATTTT	CSVGRTGITDTQYF
TRBD1	.	TRBV28	TRBJ1-4	15	TGTGCCAGCAGTTCCTCAGGGGGCTGGGGTGAAAAACTGTTTTTT	CASSSSGGWGEKLFF
TRBD2	.	TRBV10-3	TRBJ2-7	15	TGTGCCATCAGTGGCTCTAGCGGGATAACCTACGAGCAGTACTTC	CAISGSSGITYEQYF
.	.	TRBV12-5	TRBJ1-1	16	TGTGCTAGTGGTTTGGTACTAAGGGCGGGGGACACTGAAGCTTTCTTT	CASGLVLRAGDTEAFF
TRBD2	few	TRBV7-9	TRBJ2-7	11	TGTGCCAGCAGCTTGGGAGGGGACTTCTACTTC	CASSLGGDFYF
.	.	TRBV4-2	TRBJ2-7	16	TGTGCCAGCAGCCAAGATGGGACCAGCGGCGCCTACGAGCAGTACTTC	CASSQDGTSGAYEQYF
.	.	TRBV5-6	TRBJ2-2	14	TGTGCCAGCAGCTTGGTGTCAGATCGTCGGGAGCTGTTTTTT	CASSLVSDRRELFF
TRBD2	.	TRBV5-4	TRBJ2-7	16	TGTGCCAGCAGCTTAACTAGCGGGAGGGCCGGCTACGAGCAGTACTTC	CASSLTSGRAGYEQYF
.	.	TRBV28	TRBJ2-1	17	TGTGCCAGCAGACCCCCCGGGACTCCAAGCTCCTACAATGAGCAGTTCTTC	CASRPPGTPSSYNEQFF
.	.	TRBV11-3	TRBJ2-1	14	TGTGCCAGCAGCTTAGGGTTAGAGTACAATGAGCAGTTCTTC	CASSLGLEYNEQFF
.	.	TRBV11-2	TRBJ2-2	17	TGTGCCAGCAGCTTAGTCGTCTCTGTGGGAGGCACCGGGGAGCTGTTTTTT	CASSLVVSVGGTGELFF
.	once	TRBV2	TRBJ2-1	12	TGTGCCAGCAGTGCGGTGGGGAATGAGCAGTTCTTC	CASSAVGNEQFF
.	.	TRBV28	TRBJ2-7	18	TGTGCCAGCAGTTTCCAACAAGACGCCCGGCTTAACTCCTACGAGCAGTACTTC	CASSFQQDARLNSYEQYF
.	.	TRBV18	TRBJ2-6	14	TGTGCCAGCTCGCCCCCCTCTGGGGCCAACGTCCTGACTTTC	CASSPPSGANVLTF
.	once	TRBV7-2	TRBJ1-2	13	TGTGCCAGCAGCTTATCCAGGAACTATGGCTACACCTTC	CASSLSRNYGYTF
.	.	TRBV10-2	TRBJ1-5	12	TGCGCCAGCAGTGAGAGGGATTGGGCCCAGCATTTT	CASSERDWAQHF
.	few	TRBV7-9	TRBJ1-1	13	TGTGCCAGCAGCTTGGACGGGGACACTGAAGCTTTCTTT	CASSLDGDTEAFF
.	.	TRBV25-1	TRBJ2-1	15	TGTGCCAGCACTCCCCTGGAAACCCCTTCGAATGAGCAGTTCTTC	CASTPLETPSNEQFF
.	many	TRBV4-3	TRBJ2-1	18	TGCGCCAGCAGCCAAGATATCGGTAAACTTCCCAAACTCAATGAGCAGTTCTTC	CASSQDIGKLPKLNEQFF
.	.	TRBV19	TRBJ1-5	12	TGTGCCAGTAGTATAGCAGGCCTCCCCCAGCATTTT	CASSIAGLPQHF
.	.	TRBV29-1	TRBJ1-1	14	TGCAGCGTCCAGAAGGTGGGGGGGAACACTGAAGCTTTCTTT	CSVQKVGGNTEAFF
.	.	TRBV25-1	TRBJ2-2	13	TGTGCCAGCAGTGAATGGGGGTCCGGGGAGCTGTTTTTT	CASSEWGSGELFF
TRBD1	.	TRBV28	TRBJ2-7	14	TGTGCCAGCAGTACCGGGACAGGCCTCTACGAGCAGTACTTC	CASSTGTGLYEQYF
TRBD2	many	TRBV4-2	TRBJ2-1	19	TGTGCCAGCAGCCAAGAATCCGGGACTAGGGACATCGGCGGGAATGAGCAGTTCTTC	CASSQESGTRDIGGNEQFF
TRBD1	.	TRBV30	TRBJ2-1	15	TGTGCCTGGAGCGAAGGGACAGGGGCCTACAATGAGCAGTTCTTC	CAWSEGTGAYNEQFF
.	.	TRBV6-1	TRBJ2-1	13	TGTGCCAGCAGTGAAGGCACCTACAATGAGCAGTTCTTC	CASSEGTYNEQFF
.	.	TRBV6-6	TRBJ1-1	12	TGTGCCAGCAGTTACTCGTACCGGCAAGCTTTCTTT	CASSYSYRQAFF
.	.	TRBV4-1	TRBJ1-1	19	TGCGCCAGCAGCCACCAATCGCCGACAGACTTGGCCGGGGACACTGAAGCTTTCTTT	CASSHQSPTDLAGDTEAFF
TRBD1	.	TRBV5-1	TRBJ2-7	12	TGCGCCAGCAGCGGACAGGGCTACGAGCAGTACTTC	CASSGQGYEQYF
.	.	TRBV4-1	TRBJ2-7	14	TGCGCCAGCAGCCAATGGGGGAAGACCTACGAGCAGTACTTC	CASSQWGKTYEQYF
.	.	TRBV2	TRBJ2-1	14	TGTGCCAGCAGCGACAAAGAGTTCGACAATGAGCAGTTCTTC	CASSDKEFDNEQFF
TRBD1	.	TRBV5-1	TRBJ2-7	14	TGCGCCAGCAGCCCCGGGACAGGGTCGATGGAGCAGTACTTC	CASSPGTGSMEQYF
.	.	TRBV7-2	TRBJ2-7	14	TGTGCCAGCCAGAGGCGGGACCATACCTACGAGCAGTACTTC	CASQRRDHTYEQYF
.	.	TRBV5-1	TRBJ2-7	14	TGCGCCAGCAGCCCCCCTGGGCCTGACTACGAGCAGTACTTC	CASSPPGPDYEQYF
TRBD1	.	TRBV29-1	TRBJ2-1	13	TGCAGCGTTGTAGGGGGCGCTCACAATGAGCAGTTCTTC	CSVVGGAHNEQFF
TRBD1	.	TRBV29-1	TRBJ1-1	13	TGCCTCGTCGGGACAGGGATTGATACTGAAGCTTTCTTT	CLVGTGIDTEAFF
TRBD2	once	TRBV18	TRBJ2-7	16	TGTGCCAGCTCGCTCGCTGGGACTAGCGGGAGTGGCGAGCAGTACTTC	CASSLAGTSGSGEQYF
.	.	TRBV27	TRBJ2-7	15	TGTGCCAGCAGGGACACCGCGACGGGCTCTTACGAGCAGTACTTC	CASRDTATGSYEQYF
TRBD1	.	TRBV10-3	TRBJ2-1	14	TGTGCCATCAGTGAACAGGGGGCGAGGAATGAGCAGTTCTTC	CAISEQGARNEQFF
.	once	TRBV21-1	TRBJ2-3	16	TGTGCCAGCAGCACCACATTGGGACCTAACACAGATACGCAGTATTTT	CASSTTLGPNTDTQYF
.	.	TRBV7-6	TRBJ2-7	18	TGTGCCAGCAGCATACAGCGGGCTAGCGGGCCGCAGGGGGACGAGCAGTACTTC	CASSIQRASGPQGDEQYF